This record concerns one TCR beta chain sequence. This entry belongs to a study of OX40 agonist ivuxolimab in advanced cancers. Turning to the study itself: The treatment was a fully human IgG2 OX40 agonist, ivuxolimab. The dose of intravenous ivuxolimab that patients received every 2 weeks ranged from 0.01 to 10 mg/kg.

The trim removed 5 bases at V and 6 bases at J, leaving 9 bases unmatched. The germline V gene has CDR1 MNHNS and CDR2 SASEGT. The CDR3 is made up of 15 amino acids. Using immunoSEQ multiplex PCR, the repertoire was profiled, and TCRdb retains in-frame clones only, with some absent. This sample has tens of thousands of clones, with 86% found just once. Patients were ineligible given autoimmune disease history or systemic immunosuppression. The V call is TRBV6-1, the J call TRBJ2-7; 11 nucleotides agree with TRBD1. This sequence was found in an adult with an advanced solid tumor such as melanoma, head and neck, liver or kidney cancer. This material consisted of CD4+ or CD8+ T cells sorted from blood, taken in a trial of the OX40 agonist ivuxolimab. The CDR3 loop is CASSSGTGGQGEQYF. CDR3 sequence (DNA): TGTGCCAGCAGTTCCGGGACAGGGGGACAAGGCGAGCAGTACTTC.